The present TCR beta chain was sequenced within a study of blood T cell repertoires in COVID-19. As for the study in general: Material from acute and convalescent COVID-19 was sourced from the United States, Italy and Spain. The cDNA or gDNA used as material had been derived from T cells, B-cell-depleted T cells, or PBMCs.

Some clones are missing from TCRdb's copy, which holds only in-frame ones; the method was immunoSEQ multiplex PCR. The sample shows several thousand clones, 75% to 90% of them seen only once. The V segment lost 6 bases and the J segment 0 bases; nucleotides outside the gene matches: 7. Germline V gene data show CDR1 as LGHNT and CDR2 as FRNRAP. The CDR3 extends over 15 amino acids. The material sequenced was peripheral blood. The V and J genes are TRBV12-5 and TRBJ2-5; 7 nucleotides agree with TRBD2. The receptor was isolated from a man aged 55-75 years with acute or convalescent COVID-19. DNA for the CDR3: TGTGCTAGTGGCCTGGGGCGGGGGTACCAAGAGACCCAGTACTTC. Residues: CASGLGRGYQETQYF.